The 20 T cell receptor beta chains given below trace back to one sample, sequenced in a study of untreated major depressive disorder. Assay used: immunoSEQ multiplex PCR; TCRdb lists only in-frame clones, some missing. The sample contains about 19,000 clones, about 83% of which appear only once. The sequenced sample consisted of CD4+ T cells from PBMCs. The receptors shown here come from a woman aged 25 to 45 in good health.

The chain employs TRBV4-3 and TRBJ2-1, with 13 bases identical to TRBD2. V was clipped by 2 bases and J by 9 bases; unmatched bases: 7. Germline CDR1 LGHNA, CDR2 YSLEER. This CDR3 is built from 16 residues. DNA of the CDR3: TGCGCCAGCAGCCAAACGACTAGCGGGAGGTGGAGTGAGCAGTTCTTC. Amino acids: CASSQTTSGRWSEQFF.

The rearrangement uses TRBV6-4 and TRBJ2-3; 7 nucleotides agree with TRBD1. This CDR3 is built from 15 residues. V was pared by 0 bases and J by 3 bases, with 3 bases of the junction left unmatched. The germline gives CDR1 MRHNA, CDR2 SNTAGT. CDR3 amino acids: CASSDSLQGTDTQYF. As DNA, the CDR3 is TGTGCCAGCAGTGACTCCTTACAGGGGACAGATACGCAGTATTTT.

The chain links TRBV7-9 to TRBJ2-7, with 9 bases aligning to TRBD2. Germline trimming cut 6 bases from V and 7 bases from J; bases unmatched to any gene: 10. CDR1 SEHNR and CDR2 FQNEAQ come from the germline V gene (reference sequence). This CDR3 spans 14 amino acids. The DNA for the CDR3 is TGTGCCAGCAGGTCCCGGACTAGCGATGGGGAGCAGTACTTC. Protein product: CASRSRTSDGEQYF.

V and J are TRBV18 and TRBJ2-7, with 16 bases lining up with TRBD2. CDR3 length equals 18 residues. Trimming took 3 bases from V and 5 from J; bases not matched to a gene: 10. Germline CDR1 and CDR2: KGHSH and LQKENI. The CDR3 is CASSPLGGLAGGPHEQYF. CDR3 nucleotides: TGTGCCAGCTCACCTCTGGGGGGACTAGCGGGAGGGCCACACGAGCAGTACTTC. Full variable domain (rest looked up from reference TRBV18 and TRBJ2-7): NAGVMQNPRHLVRRRGQEARLRCSPMKGHSHVYWYRQLPEEGLKFMVYLQKENIIDESGMPKERFSAEFPKEGPSILRIQQVVRGDSAAYFCASSPLGGLAGGPHEQYFGPGTRLTVT.

The chain employs TRBV11-2 and TRBJ2-7; TRBD2 matches 8 bases. The CDR3 is 15 amino acids. Germline V CDR1 and CDR2: SGHAT, FQNNGV. With 4 bases clipped from V and 2 bases from J, the junction kept 7 bases outside the gene matches. The CDR3 reads CASSYGRAPAYEQYF. The CDR3 DNA is TGTGCCAGCAGCTACGGGAGGGCCCCCGCCTACGAGCAGTACTTC.

CDR3 in DNA: TGTGCCAGCAGTGAAGGCGGGTCCTCCTACGAGCAGTACTTC. Protein: CASSEGGSSYEQYF. The genes are TRBV2 and TRBJ2-7; TRBD2 is a possible D gene (5 bases). The CDR3 extends over 14 amino acids. Deletions cut 1 base from V and 0 bases from J, with 7 bases between. Per the germline V gene, CDR1 is SNHLY and CDR2 is FYNNEI.

The rearrangement uses TRBV5-1 and TRBJ2-3; TRBD2 matches at 16 bases. The CDR3 has 18 amino acids. Per the germline V gene, CDR1 is SGHRS and CDR2 is YFSETQ. The trim removed 4 bases at V and 3 bases at J, leaving 8 bases unmatched. The CDR3 is CASSRGTSGRGGTDTQYF. For the CDR3, the DNA is TGCGCCAGCAGCCGAGGGACTAGCGGGAGGGGGGGAACAGATACGCAGTATTTT. The whole variable domain, filled in from reference TRBV5-1 and TRBJ2-3, reads KAGVTQTPRYLIKTRGQQVTLSCSPISGHRSVSWYQQTPGQGLQFLFEYFSETQRNKGNFPGRFSGRQFSNSRSEMNVSTLELGDSALYLCASSRGTSGRGGTDTQYFGPGTRLTVL.

V gene TRBV7-9 combines with J gene TRBJ1-6, with 8 bases identical to TRBD1. CDR1 is SEHNR and CDR2 is FQNEAQ in the germline V gene (reference sequence). The CDR3 loop spans 15 amino acids. V trimming: 8 bases; J trimming: 6 bases; junction bases outside the gene matches: 9. In DNA, the CDR3 is TGTGCCAGCGCTTTGGGACAGGCCCGTAATTCACCCCTCCACTTT. Protein: CASALGQARNSPLHF.

This chain links TRBV6-1 with TRBJ2-3; 12 bases map to TRBD2. CDR3 length equals 15 residues. V shed 2 bases and J 4 bases; nucleotides not matched to a gene: 1. Germline V gene data show CDR1 as MNHNS and CDR2 as SASEGT. For the CDR3, the DNA is TGTGCCAGCAGTGAACTAGCGGGAGGGCCAGATACGCAGTATTTT. Translating gives CASSELAGGPDTQYF.

This clone has only one observation. This chain links TRBV5-1 with TRBJ2-3, with a weak D call TRBD2 (5 bases). The CDR3 runs to 14 residues. Germline V gene data show CDR1 as SGHRS and CDR2 as YFSETQ. Trimming removed 0 bases from V and 8 bases from J, with 13 bases in between. CDR3 in DNA: TGCGCCAGCAGCTTGGAACGGGGTCGGGGTACGCAGTATTTT. Translation gives CASSLERGRGTQYF. The variable domain in full, with the rest retrieved from reference TRBV5-1 and TRBJ2-3, is KAGVTQTPRYLIKTRGQQVTLSCSPISGHRSVSWYQQTPGQGLQFLFEYFSETQRNKGNFPGRFSGRQFSNSRSEMNVSTLELGDSALYLCASSLERGRGTQYFGPGTRLTVL.

This clone came up a few times. V and J are TRBV4-1 and TRBJ2-5; D might be TRBD2 (6 bases). This CDR3 contains 15 residues. CDR1 is MGHRA, CDR2 YSYEKL, per germline. V lost 4 bases, J lost 3 bases, and 15 bases lay in between. The CDR3 bases are TGCGCCAGCAGCCGGACCCTAGCGTTCGAAGAGACCCAGTACTTC. Translation gives CASSRTLAFEETQYF.

The gene calls are TRBV2 and TRBJ2-7, with D unclear. Germline V CDR1 and CDR2: SNHLY, FYNNEI. The V end was cut by 5 bases, the J end by 6 bases, with 8 bases between. This CDR3 region has 11 residues. The DNA of the CDR3 is TGTGCCAGCAGTTATAGTGGCGAGCAGTACTTC. Its translation: CASSYSGEQYF.

The J gene is TRBJ2-5, the V gene TRBV7-2, with 10 bases that match TRBD1. Germline V gene sequence: CDR1 SGHTA, CDR2 FQGNSA. Trimming at V came to 5 bases and at J to 5 bases, leaving 5 bases not matched to a gene. This CDR3 region has 14 residues. CDR3 in amino acids: CASSPTGGGETQYF. The CDR3 DNA follows: TGTGCCAGCAGCCCGACAGGGGGCGGGGAGACCCAGTACTTC.

V gene TRBV5-1 combines with J gene TRBJ2-6, with D possibly matching TRBD1 (6 bases). From germline, CDR1 is SGHRS and CDR2 YFSETQ. This CDR3 is 17 amino acids long. The V end lost 1 base, the J end lost 4 bases, and 15 bases lay between the germline ends. CDR3 nucleotide sequence: TGCGCCAGCAGCTTGACTGCAGGGGTTGGAGGGGCCAACGTCCTGACTTTC. Protein: CASSLTAGVGGANVLTF.

CDR3: CASSYLGGRREQYF. Here the CDR3 DNA reads TGTGCCAGCAGCTACTTAGGCGGGAGGCGCGAGCAGTACTTC. The chain couples TRBV7-2 to TRBJ2-7; 8 bases line up with TRBD2. This CDR3 contains 14 residues. V lost 4 bases, J lost 6 bases, and 8 bases stayed unmatched. Germline V gene lookup returns CDR1 SGHTA and CDR2 FQGNSA.

This rearrangement joins TRBV4-3 to TRBJ1-1; D perhaps matches TRBD1 (5 bases). From germline, CDR1 is LGHNA and CDR2 YSLEER. Between the trimmed V and J ends, which lost 6 bases and 2 bases, there was a span of 10 bases. The CDR3 loop spans 13 amino acids. The CDR3 sequence: CASRQQGNTEAFF. CDR3 DNA sequence: TGCGCCAGCAGACAGCAGGGAAACACTGAAGCTTTCTTT.

In this sample, this clone turned up once. The rearrangement uses TRBV18 and TRBJ2-5, with 12 bases that match TRBD2. Germline-derived CDR1 and CDR2 are KGHSH and LQKENI. V trimming: 8 bases; J trimming: 2 bases; junction bases outside the gene matches: 3. The CDR3 sequence is 14 residues long. The CDR3 DNA is TGTGCCAGCACCCTAGCGGGAGGGCAAGAGACCCAGTACTTC. Translating gives CASTLAGGQETQYF.

J is TRBJ2-5 and V is TRBV4-1, with 7 bases fitting TRBD2. With 3 bases clipped from V and 1 base from J, the junction kept 8 bases outside the gene matches. CDR3 length: 16 amino acids. Germline CDR1 MGHRA, CDR2 YSYEKL. CDR3 sequence (DNA): TGCGCCAGCAGCCAGGGACCCACTAGCGCCCAAGAGACCCAGTACTTC. Its translation: CASSQGPTSAQETQYF.

V and J are TRBV18 and TRBJ1-1; the match to TRBD1 covers 7 bases. In germline, CDR1 is KGHSH, CDR2 LQKENI. This CDR3 has 13 residues. V trimming: 6 bases; J trimming: 6 bases; junction bases outside the gene matches: 7. The CDR3 region has the DNA TGTGCCAGCTCCTTTACAGGGGCTTCTGAAGCTTTCTTT. This codes for CASSFTGASEAFF.

V usage is TRBV7-8 and J usage is TRBJ2-2; 7 bases match TRBD1. Germline V gene lookup returns CDR1 SGHVS and CDR2 FQNEAQ. CDR3 length equals 15 residues. Unmatched junction bases numbered 3, after V lost 1 base and J lost 4 bases. The CDR3 DNA follows: TGTGCCAGCAGCTTAGGACAGGGCCCCACCGGGGAGCTGTTTTTT. The encoded protein is CASSLGQGPTGELFF.